This TCR beta chain was documented in a study of beta chain features in type 1 diabetes. The study, taken as a whole, reports: Resolution of whether HLA type affects TCRB rearrangement was not achieved here. All four CD4+ subsets from Type 1 diabetes patients carried moderately but significantly shorter TCRB CDR3s.

Reverse transcribing all isolated RNA meant expressed TCRB transcripts were sequenced. Using immunoSEQ multiplex PCR, the repertoire was profiled, and TCRdb retains in-frame clones only, with some absent. This sample has 300,000 to 350,000 clones, with 9.3% found just once. This clone occurred many times. Antigen: not known. Other DNA sequences in the sample encode the same CDR3. The TCR comes from a young man with type 1 diabetes. Sequencing input: central memory CD4+ T cells from blood.

The CDR3 loop reads CASSLDTEAFF. The CDR3 DNA reads TGCGCCAGCAGCTTGGACACTGAAGCTTTCTTT. V gene TRBV5-1 combines with J gene TRBJ1-1; unclear D gene. The CDR3 loop spans 11 amino acids. CDR1 is SGHRS and CDR2 is YFSETQ in the germline V gene. V was cut by 0 bases and J by 3 bases, with 0 bases left in between.